This TCR beta chain was recovered during a study of T cells in Graves' hyperthyroidism and ophthalmopathy. RNA transcripts yielded amplified TCR beta CDR3 regions. The primer set for the first-round RT-PCR of the TCR CDR3 was HTBI. From the multiplex PCR reads, TCRdb called clonotypes with MiXCR, one entry per CDR3 protein. The sample yields about 560,000 distinct CDR3 sequences, 15% to 19% seen once. Findings of the study overall: Model predictions of ophthalmopathy came a median roughly 6.4 months before onset.

This clonotype was seen many times. Its antigen is unidentified. The hyperthyroidism was newly diagnosed and had lasted under 2 months; the patients were aged 18 to 65. PBMCs were obtained from over 8.5 ml fresh peripheral blood. The germline V gene has CDR1 SEHNR and CDR2 FQNEAQ (reference sequence). CDR3 length: 19 residues. The V end was cut by 1 base, the J end by 4 bases, with 25 bases between. The chain combines TRBV7-9 with TRBJ1-1, with a weak D call TRBD1 (5 bases). Sequencing was carried out using blood. The receptor comes from a woman aged 25 to 45 with Graves' hyperthyroidism. The DNA for the CDR3 is TGTGCCAGCAGCTTAGGATTAGTGGGGCGAGGTCCTTGGAGCACTGAAGCTTTCTTT. This codes for CASSLGLVGRGPWSTEAFF.